A selection of T cell receptor beta chains follows, all from one sample in a study of tumor-infiltrating lymphocytes in localized non-small cell lung cancer. Clones were read by immunoSEQ multiplex PCR, and TCRdb kept only the in-frame ones, dropping some. The table records about 12,000 clones, approximately 84% of them present only once. The specimen was lung tumor tissue. These receptors all stem from a human donor with non-small cell lung cancer. Each CDR3 is given with its conserved first and last residue. D genes are given only for firm matches. Clone size is shown for a subset of rows, as once, few, many or a class of expanded clone.

V,size,D,J,length,CDR3,DNA
TRBV7-8,.,.,TRBJ2-3,12,CASSSPRDTQYF,TGTGCCAGCAGCTCTCCCAGGGATACGCAGTATTTT
TRBV5-4,.,.,TRBJ2-5,14,CASSLELTQETQYF,TGTGCCAGCAGCTTGGAGCTAACCCAAGAGACCCAGTACTTC
TRBV4-1,.,.,TRBJ2-2,16,CASSPKGISNTGELFF,TGCGCCAGCAGTCCTAAGGGGATTTCGAACACCGGGGAGCTGTTTTTT
TRBV4-1,.,.,TRBJ1-1,16,CASSQDITAMNTEAFF,TGCGCCAGCAGCCAAGATATAACCGCAATGAACACTGAAGCTTTCTTT
TRBV19,.,.,TRBJ1-5,14,CASSVSRQNQPQHF,TGTGCCAGTAGTGTCAGCAGACAAAATCAGCCCCAGCATTTT
TRBV9,.,.,TRBJ1-3,15,CASSPSTGSGNTIYF,TGTGCCAGCAGCCCCTCGACAGGTTCTGGAAACACCATATATTTT
TRBV6-5,.,.,TRBJ2-5,13,CASTPSGVETQYF,TGTGCCAGCACCCCCTCAGGGGTCGAGACCCAGTACTTC
TRBV7-2,.,.,TRBJ2-3,13,CASSLVFTDTQYF,TGTGCCAGCAGCTTAGTTTTCACAGATACGCAGTATTTT
TRBV9,.,TRBD2,TRBJ2-5,15,CASSLLSSGGETQYF,TGTGCCAGCAGCTTACTTTCTAGCGGGGGGGAGACCCAGTACTTC
TRBV25-1,.,TRBD1,TRBJ2-7,18,CASSAHIAKDRRKYEQYF,TGTGCCAGCAGTGCCCATATCGCAAAGGACAGGAGAAAATACGAGCAGTACTTC
TRBV5-1,.,.,TRBJ2-7,13,CASSLGTVDEQYF,TGCGCCAGCAGCTTGGGGACTGTAGACGAGCAGTACTTC
TRBV7-9,.,TRBD1,TRBJ2-7,15,CASSSTMGQTYEQYF,TGTGCCAGCAGCTCGACCATGGGACAGACCTACGAGCAGTACTTC
TRBV4-1,.,TRBD2,TRBJ2-7,16,CASSQESSGGTYEQYF,TGCGCCAGCAGCCAAGAATCGAGCGGGGGCACCTACGAGCAGTACTTC
TRBV6-5,.,.,TRBJ2-7,13,CASRGGFSYEQYF,TGTGCCAGCCGCGGGGGCTTCTCCTACGAGCAGTACTTC
TRBV5-4,.,TRBD1,TRBJ2-1,15,CASSLVTGAYNEQFF,TGTGCCAGCAGCTTGGTCACAGGGGCTTACAATGAGCAGTTCTTC
TRBV7-9,once,TRBD2,TRBJ2-5,15,CASSLRAGGPKTQYF,TGTGCCAGCAGCTTACGAGCGGGGGGGCCGAAGACCCAGTACTTC
TRBV28,.,.,TRBJ1-5,13,CASFAGGNQPQHF,TGTGCCAGCTTCGCAGGGGGCAATCAGCCCCAGCATTTT
TRBV5-1,.,TRBD1,TRBJ2-1,16,CASSLAGQGAINEQFF,TGCGCCAGCAGCTTGGCGGGACAGGGGGCAATTAATGAGCAGTTCTTC
TRBV5-6,.,TRBD1,TRBJ2-7,16,CASSLASDRGRREQYF,TGTGCCAGCAGCTTGGCTTCAGACAGGGGAAGGCGCGAGCAGTACTTC
TRBV27,.,.,TRBJ1-1,12,CASSPRDSQAFF,TGTGCCAGCAGTCCCAGGGACTCCCAAGCTTTCTTT
TRBV19,.,.,TRBJ1-1,12,CASSISAGEAFF,TGTGCCAGTAGTATATCGGCAGGAGAAGCTTTCTTT
TRBV7-2,.,.,TRBJ1-1,12,CASSFFSGEAFF,TGTGCCAGCAGCTTCTTTTCGGGTGAAGCTTTCTTT
TRBV7-6,once,TRBD1,TRBJ2-7,14,CASTPGQDAHEQYF,TGTGCCAGCACCCCGGGACAGGATGCTCACGAGCAGTACTTC
TRBV5-1,.,TRBD2,TRBJ2-1,21,CASSQGHTSSGEEGSYNEQFF,TGCGCCAGCAGCCAAGGGCATACATCTAGCGGGGAGGAGGGTTCCTACAATGAGCAGTTCTTC
TRBV7-8,.,TRBD2,TRBJ2-1,16,CASSLAGTSSYNEQFF,TGTGCCAGCAGCTTAGCTGGGACTAGCTCCTACAATGAGCAGTTCTTC
TRBV19,.,.,TRBJ1-5,15,CASSLGGRASQPQHF,TGTGCCAGTAGCCTCGGGGGCAGGGCCAGTCAGCCCCAGCATTTT
TRBV6-4,.,.,TRBJ1-2,13,CASSPWGPYGYTF,TGTGCCAGCAGTCCCTGGGGGCCCTATGGCTACACCTTC
TRBV18,.,.,TRBJ2-7,13,CASSPGRAYEQYF,TGTGCCAGCTCACCCGGCAGGGCCTACGAGCAGTACTTC
TRBV11-2,.,TRBD1,TRBJ2-5,15,CASSLDRDRSGTQYF,TGTGCCAGCAGCTTAGACCGGGACAGGTCCGGGACCCAGTACTTC
TRBV7-6,.,TRBD1,TRBJ1-1,16,CASSLASTGGYTEAFF,TGTGCCAGCAGCTTAGCTTCTACAGGGGGTTACACTGAAGCTTTCTTT
TRBV19,.,.,TRBJ2-5,14,CASSMRVREETQYF,TGTGCCAGTAGTATGAGGGTAAGGGAAGAGACCCAGTACTTC
TRBV4-3,.,TRBD1,TRBJ1-4,14,CASSLEDRGGQLFF,TGCGCCAGCAGCCTCGAAGACAGGGGAGGTCAACTGTTTTTT
TRBV27,.,.,TRBJ1-1,14,CASSLFGVNTEAFF,TGTGCCAGCAGTTTATTCGGGGTCAACACTGAAGCTTTCTTT
TRBV13,.,TRBD2,TRBJ2-3,16,CASSFEAGGQVDTQYF,TGTGCCAGCAGCTTCGAAGCGGGGGGGCAGGTAGATACGCAGTATTTT
TRBV29-1,.,.,TRBJ1-4,10,CSVQDEKLFF,TGCAGCGTCCAGGATGAAAAACTGTTTTTT
TRBV6-6,.,TRBD1,TRBJ2-7,14,CASRGGQHSYEQYF,TGTGCCAGCAGAGGGGGACAGCACTCCTACGAGCAGTACTTC
TRBV19,.,.,TRBJ1-1,14,CASSINGWGESAFF,TGTGCCAGTAGTATAAATGGGTGGGGCGAGTCGGCTTTCTTT
TRBV19,once,TRBD1,TRBJ1-5,18,CASRPPLGQGLRNQPQHF,TGTGCCAGTAGACCCCCCTTGGGACAGGGGTTGCGCAATCAGCCCCAGCATTTT
TRBV9,once,.,TRBJ1-2,14,CASSVDLSNYGYTF,TGTGCCAGCAGCGTAGATTTATCTAACTATGGCTACACCTTC
TRBV18,few,.,TRBJ2-3,14,CASSPDTSTDTQYF,TGTGCCAGCTCCCCGGACACCTCCACAGATACGCAGTATTTT
TRBV10-1,.,TRBD2,TRBJ2-7,12,CASSGVHNEQYF,TGCGCCTCCAGCGGGGTCCACAACGAGCAGTACTTC
TRBV6-6,.,.,TRBJ1-2,13,CASSYSPLDGYTF,TGTGCCAGCAGTTACTCGCCCCTGGATGGCTACACCTTC
TRBV4-3,few,.,TRBJ2-5,15,CASSLKPGAIETQYF,TGCGCCAGCAGCCTCAAGCCGGGGGCGATAGAGACCCAGTACTTC
TRBV29-1,.,.,TRBJ1-4,12,CSGGQGSEKLFF,TGCAGCGGAGGGCAGGGAAGTGAAAAACTGTTTTTT
TRBV6-1,few,.,TRBJ1-3,15,CASSVTAYSGNTIYF,TGTGCCAGCAGTGTTACAGCTTACTCTGGAAACACCATATATTTT
TRBV5-1,.,.,TRBJ1-6,16,CASSLVPGDASSPLHF,TGCGCCAGCAGCTTGGTTCCAGGCGATGCCAGTTCACCCCTCCACTTT
TRBV10-3,few,.,TRBJ2-3,14,CAISVGGATDTQYF,TGTGCCATCAGTGTCGGTGGGGCCACAGATACGCAGTATTTT
TRBV27,.,.,TRBJ1-2,16,CASSPQGSVGNYGYTF,TGTGCCAGCAGTCCGCAGGGTAGTGTTGGGAACTATGGCTACACCTTC
TRBV6-6,.,.,TRBJ1-5,16,CASSSRRGAANQPQHF,TGTGCCAGCAGTTCCCGGCGGGGGGCCGCCAATCAGCCCCAGCATTTT
TRBV11-2,.,TRBD1,TRBJ1-5,14,CASSSDRGAQPQHF,TGTGCCAGCAGCTCCGACAGGGGGGCTCAGCCCCAGCATTTT